This paragraph reports one T cell receptor beta chain. Antigen: not known. The CDR3 has 15 amino acids. V was clipped by 6 bases and J by 0 bases, with 13 bases between them. CDR1 and CDR2 (germline): SGHAT, FQNNGV. The record originates from a study of PD-1 blockade in classical Hodgkin lymphoma. Noted time point: cycle 4 day 1 (C4D1), after 6 weeks of nivolumab. All trial patients relapsed after autologous stem cell transplantation. General observations from the study: Whoever responded completely had baseline diversity much like that seen in newly diagnosed patients. Relapsed/refractory patients reportedly had lower baseline diversity than newly diagnosed patients.

Produced via immunoSEQ multiplex PCR; TCRdb's table is partial and in-frame only. The repertoire has around 45,000 clones, around 80% of them found once; the top ten carry less than 40%. This chain connects TRBV11-2 to TRBJ2-3; TRBD1 might be the D (5 bases). Here the sequenced sample was peripheral blood mononuclear cells (PBMCs), taken before the fourth cycle of nivolumab. The source is a human donor with classical Hodgkin lymphoma. CDR3 residues: CASRPSSGSTDTQYF. CDR3 sequence (DNA): TGTGCCAGCAGACCGTCATCAGGGAGCACAGATACGCAGTATTTT.